Below, 20 T cell receptor beta chains from the same sample are listed, as sequenced in a study of shared clonotypes between healthy human individuals. TCRdb keeps only in-frame clones here, not all; method: immunoSEQ multiplex PCR. The sample carries around 500,000 clones, about three quarters recorded once. Sequenced sample: PBMCs. The receptor set was obtained from a woman in her thirties or forties in good health. Some clones in this sample may be carry-over from other donors' samples.

In this sample, this clone turned up a few times. This chain joins TRBV7-2 and TRBJ2-3; TRBD1 might be the D (5 bases). Germline-derived CDR1 and CDR2 are SGHTA and FQGNSA. The CDR3 loop spans 15 amino acids. The V end lost 3 bases, the J end lost 2 bases, and 12 bases lay between the germline ends. The CDR3 nucleotides read TGTGCCAGCAGCTTGGTGACAGCAGACACAGATACGCAGTATTTT. It codes for CASSLVTADTDTQYF.

In this sample, this clone turned up once. This chain joins TRBV11-3 and TRBJ2-1, with 9 bases that match TRBD2. Germline CDR1 SGHNT, CDR2 YENEEA. V gave up 4 bases and J gave up 0 bases; unmatched junction bases: 1. CDR3 size: 15 residues. The CDR3 DNA reads as TGTGCCAGCAGCTCTAGCGGGAACTCCTACAATGAGCAGTTCTTC. Encoded protein: CASSSSGNSYNEQFF. The variable domain in full, with the rest retrieved from reference TRBV11-3 and TRBJ2-1, is EAGVVQSPRYKIIEKKQPVAFWCNPISGHNTLYWYLQNLGQGPELLIRYENEEAVDDSQLPKDRFSAERLKGVDSTLKIQPAELGDSAVYLCASSSSGNSYNEQFFGPGTRLTVL.

The V call is TRBV2, the J call TRBJ2-3; TRBD2 aligns across 7 bases. J was trimmed by 0 bases and V by 6 bases; bases with no gene match: 6. The germline V gene encodes CDR1 SNHLY and CDR2 FYNNEI. The CDR3 has 15 amino acids. CDR3 in DNA: TGTGCCAGCAGAGAACTAGCGTCGAGCACAGATACGCAGTATTTT. Translated, it gives CASRELASSTDTQYF.

The CDR3 reads CSVEDTTNEKLFF. The CDR3 DNA reads as TGCAGCGTTGAGGATACAACTAATGAAAAACTGTTTTTT. V and J are TRBV29-1 and TRBJ1-4; D gene ambiguous. The CDR3 has 13 residues. V shed 3 bases and J shed 0 bases, with 5 bases lying between them. The germline V gene has CDR1 SQVTM and CDR2 ANQGSEA.

The chain links TRBV9 to TRBJ2-7; 12 nucleotides match TRBD2. CDR1 is SGDLS, CDR2 YYNGEE, per germline. With V trimmed by 0 bases and J by 2 bases, 9 bases remained unmatched. The CDR3 runs 18 residues. CDR3 coding DNA: TGTGCCAGCAGCGTAGGGCCTAGCGGGAGGGCCTCTCCCTACGAGCAGTACTTC. Its protein product is CASSVGPSGRASPYEQYF.

The rearrangement uses TRBV18 and TRBJ1-2; 8 bases agree with TRBD1. Trimming removed 3 bases from V and 3 bases from J; junction bases left unmatched: 9. The CDR3 contains 16 residues. Per germline, CDR1 KGHSH and CDR2 LQKENI. The DNA for the CDR3 is TGTGCCAGCTCACCGATATTGACAGGGGAGGACTATGGCTACACCTTC. It yields the protein CASSPILTGEDYGYTF.

This chain links TRBV15 with TRBJ2-7, with D tentatively TRBD1 or TRBD2 (5 bases each). The V gene's germline CDR1 is LNHNV and CDR2 YYDKDF (reference sequence). Trimming took 2 bases from V and 2 from J, leaving 10 bases between them. The CDR3 loop spans 14 amino acids. The CDR3 sequence is CATSRWDGPYEQYF. CDR3 nucleotides: TGTGCCACCAGCAGATGGGACGGTCCCTACGAGCAGTACTTC.

This clone showed up just once. The chain is built from TRBV29-1 and TRBJ1-1; D is perhaps TRBD1 (5 bases). Germline V CDR1 and CDR2: SQVTM, ANQGSEA. The CDR3 extends over 12 amino acids. The V end was cut by 5 bases, the J end by 7 bases, with 14 bases between. The CDR3, as DNA: TGCAGCGTTACAGGTTTTAGTAATGAAGCTTTCTTT. This sequence encodes CSVTGFSNEAFF.

The chain carries TRBV29-1 and TRBJ2-1; 15 nucleotides match TRBD2. V was pared by 6 bases and J by 2 bases, with 5 bases of the junction left unmatched. This CDR3 comprises 16 residues. CDR1 is SQVTM and CDR2 is ANQGSEA in the germline V gene. CDR3 sequence: CSVARTSGRAYNEQFF. The CDR3 DNA follows: TGCAGCGTCGCGAGGACTAGCGGGAGGGCCTACAATGAGCAGTTCTTC.

The chain has TRBV7-3 and TRBJ2-3, with 11 bases aligning to TRBD1. The V segment lost 5 bases and the J segment 7 bases; nucleotides outside the gene matches: 8. Looked up from germline, CDR1 is SGHTA and CDR2 is FQGTGA. This CDR3 is 15 amino acids long. CDR3 bases: TGTGCCAGCAGCCCGGACAGGGGGCAAGTAAATACGCAGTATTTT. This gives the protein CASSPDRGQVNTQYF.

This chain links TRBV2 with TRBJ1-1, with D tentatively TRBD1 (5 bases). Germline values: CDR1 SNHLY, CDR2 FYNNEI. The ends were cut back, 6 bases at V and 1 base at J, with 12 bases in the middle. The CDR3 sequence is 14 residues long. DNA for the CDR3: TGTGCCAGCAGCTCCTGGGGGGGGAACACTGAAGCTTTCTTT. This translates into CASSSWGGNTEAFF. Filled out from reference TRBV2 and TRBJ1-1, the complete variable domain reads EPEVTQTPSHQVTQMGQEVILRCVPISNHLYFYWYRQILGQKVEFLVSFYNNEISEKSEIFDDQFSVERPDGSNFTLKIRSTKLEDSAMYFCASSSWGGNTEAFFGQGTRLTVV.

The V gene is TRBV27, the J gene TRBJ2-1; D remains unclear. This CDR3 is built from 14 residues. Germline CDR1 MNHEY, CDR2 SMNVEV (reference sequence). V was cut by 4 bases and J by 4 bases, with 11 bases left in between. CDR3 residues: CASSSRLVYNEQFF. CDR3 DNA: TGTGCCAGCAGTTCGCGACTGGTTTACAATGAGCAGTTCTTC.

A word on this clone: With only one base between it and a far larger clone, this is likely a read error. This sample also contains other DNA sequences that code for the same CDR3. This chain joins TRBV29-1 and TRBJ2-5; D is perhaps TRBD2 (6 bases). The germline gives CDR1 SQVTM, CDR2 ANQGSEA. The CDR3 contains 14 residues. Trimming removed 4 bases from V and 4 bases from J, with 16 bases in between. The CDR3 loop is CSVGTGRGIETQYF. CDR3 sequence (DNA): TGCAGCGTTGGTACGGGGCGGGGAATAGAGACCCAGTACTTC.

This clone was observed once. It is likely a read error, because the conserved phenylalanine at the end of the CDR3 is missing. The DNA is omitted, as the CDR3 cannot be located on it reliably, and the CDR3 follows TCRdb's listing. This sequence joins TRBV20-1 and TRBJ1-1; the DNA was not compared with TRBD1, the D call given in the table. The CDR3 sequence runs 11 residues, both termini included. Germline V CDR1 and CDR2: DFQATT, SNEGSKA (reference sequence). The CDR3 region is CSATQDRDFYL.

This clone was counted ten times or more. The gene calls are TRBV5-1 and TRBJ2-7, with D uncertain. The CDR3 contains 13 residues. Germline assignment: CDR1 SGHRS and CDR2 YFSETQ. Trimming pared 6 bases from V and 2 bases from J, leaving 12 bases between. DNA of the CDR3: TGCGCCAGCACCTCCCCCCCAGCCTACGAGCAGTACTTC. Encoded protein: CASTSPPAYEQYF.

The CDR3 DNA follows: TGTGCCAGCAGTGAAGTTTCGGAAGGAGTAAAACTGTTTTTT. Amino acids: CASSEVSEGVKLFF. The rearrangement joins TRBV2 to TRBJ1-4; no reliable D call. This CDR3 has 14 residues. Germline values: CDR1 SNHLY, CDR2 FYNNEI. The ends were cut back, 1 base at V and 10 bases at J, with 13 bases in the middle.

The CDR3 loop is CASSGLPVETQYF. The CDR3 DNA sequence: TGTGCCAGCAGTGGACTGCCGGTTGAGACCCAGTACTTC. The rearrangement joins TRBV2 to TRBJ2-5; D unclear. Germline CDR1 is SNHLY and CDR2 is FYNNEI. V gave up 4 bases and J gave up 5 bases, with 11 bases separating them. This CDR3 is 13 amino acids long.

This chain connects TRBV4-3 to TRBJ2-1; 7 nucleotides match TRBD2. Trimming cost V 1 base and J 9 bases; bases outside gene matches: 6. Germline-derived CDR1 and CDR2 are LGHNA and YSLEER. CDR3 length: 14 amino acids. In nucleotides, the CDR3 is TGCGCCAGCAGCCAAGGGTCGGGGGGACGTGAGCAGTTCTTC. It yields the protein CASSQGSGGREQFF.

The chain carries TRBV2 and TRBJ2-3; 11 bases line up with TRBD2. CDR3 length: 15 residues. The J segment lost 2 bases and the V segment lost 5 bases, leaving 3 bases of the junction unmatched. Germline loops: CDR1 SNHLY, CDR2 FYNNEI. CDR3 coding DNA: TGTGCCAGCAGTAAGGGACTAGCGGACACAGATACGCAGTATTTT. This encodes CASSKGLADTDTQYF.

The CDR3 sequence: CASSQGRRSYNEQFF. Here the CDR3 DNA reads TGTGCCAGCAGCCAGGGACGCCGCTCCTACAATGAGCAGTTCTTC. This rearrangement joins TRBV7-2 to TRBJ2-1; TRBD1 or TRBD2 may be the D gene (5 bases each). Germline assignment: CDR1 SGHTA and CDR2 FQGNSA. CDR3 length equals 15 residues. The V end lost 5 bases, the J end lost 0 bases, and 11 bases lay between the germline ends.